These T cell receptor beta chains were read from a single sample in a study of blood T cell repertoires in COVID-19. TCRdb keeps only in-frame clones here, not all; method: immunoSEQ multiplex PCR. The repertoire holds about 11,000 clones, with around nine tenths as singletons. Sequenced input: peripheral blood. The source is a human donor in a cohort sampled during active COVID-19. Each CDR3 is given with its conserved first and last residue. A D gene is named only where the DNA matches it firmly. Where a row states a size, it is once, few, many or the class of an expanded clone; other rows omit it.

j_call,v_call,d_call,clone_size,cdr3_nt,cdr3_aa
TRBJ2-6,TRBV19,-,-,TGTGCCAGTAGTCGCCGACTGAACTCTGGGGCCAACGTCCTGACTTTC,CASSRRLNSGANVLTF
TRBJ1-2,TRBV6-6,-,-,TGTGCCAGCAGTGCTAACCCGGCGGAGGGCTACACCTTC,CASSANPAEGYTF
TRBJ2-3,TRBV5-4,TRBD2,once,TGTGCCAGCAGTTTCGAAACTTTAGCGGGGGGAACAGATACGCAGTATTTT,CASSFETLAGGTDTQYF
TRBJ2-2,TRBV7-2,TRBD2,-,TGTGCCAGCAGTCGAAATCTAGCGGGAGTTCGGGAGCTGTTTTTT,CASSRNLAGVRELFF
TRBJ2-2,TRBV9,TRBD2,-,TGTGCCAGCAGCGTAGGCGGGAGCGGTACCGGGGAGCTGTTTTTT,CASSVGGSGTGELFF
TRBJ2-3,TRBV7-8,-,once,TGTGCCAGCAGCTTAAATGGGGCAGGGGTCACAGATACGCAGTATTTT,CASSLNGAGVTDTQYF
TRBJ2-1,TRBV24-1,-,-,TGTGCCACCAGTGACGGGTTTGGCAATGAGCAGTTCTTC,CATSDGFGNEQFF
TRBJ1-2,TRBV13,TRBD1,-,TGTGCCAGCAGCTTACAGGGGGTGGGATATGGCTACACCTTC,CASSLQGVGYGYTF
TRBJ2-5,TRBV4-2,TRBD1,-,TGTGCCAGCAGCCAAGATTACAGGGGGCTGGAGACCCAGTACTTC,CASSQDYRGLETQYF
TRBJ1-6,TRBV5-4,-,-,TGTGCCAGCAGCTTGGCGGGGGGCTCCTATAATTCACCCCTCCACTTT,CASSLAGGSYNSPLHF
TRBJ2-4,TRBV28,TRBD2,-,TGTGCCAGCAGTTCACAAAGGGCGGGAGATTACATTCAGTACTTC,CASSSQRAGDYIQYF
TRBJ1-1,TRBV19,TRBD1,-,TGTGCCAGTAGTACGAGCCCCGGACAGGGGAACACTGAAGCTTTCTTT,CASSTSPGQGNTEAFF
TRBJ2-3,TRBV5-4,-,-,TGTGCCAGCAGCTTGGTATCCGCGGATACGCAGTATTTT,CASSLVSADTQYF
TRBJ1-5,TRBV25-1,-,-,TGTGCCAGCAGTGAATTGCAGGGGAACGACAATCAGCCCCAGCATTTT,CASSELQGNDNQPQHF
TRBJ2-2,TRBV28,-,-,TGTGCCAGCAGTTTACGTTACACCGGGGAGCTGTTTTTT,CASSLRYTGELFF
TRBJ2-1,TRBV6-2/TRBV6-3,TRBD2,-,TGTGCCAGCAGTTACTCGAGGGGCGGGAGAGGAAACAATGAGCAGTTCTTC,CASSYSRGGRGNNEQFF
TRBJ1-1,TRBV6-5,-,once,TGTGCCAGCACGGGGAACACTGAAGCTTTCTTT,CASTGNTEAFF